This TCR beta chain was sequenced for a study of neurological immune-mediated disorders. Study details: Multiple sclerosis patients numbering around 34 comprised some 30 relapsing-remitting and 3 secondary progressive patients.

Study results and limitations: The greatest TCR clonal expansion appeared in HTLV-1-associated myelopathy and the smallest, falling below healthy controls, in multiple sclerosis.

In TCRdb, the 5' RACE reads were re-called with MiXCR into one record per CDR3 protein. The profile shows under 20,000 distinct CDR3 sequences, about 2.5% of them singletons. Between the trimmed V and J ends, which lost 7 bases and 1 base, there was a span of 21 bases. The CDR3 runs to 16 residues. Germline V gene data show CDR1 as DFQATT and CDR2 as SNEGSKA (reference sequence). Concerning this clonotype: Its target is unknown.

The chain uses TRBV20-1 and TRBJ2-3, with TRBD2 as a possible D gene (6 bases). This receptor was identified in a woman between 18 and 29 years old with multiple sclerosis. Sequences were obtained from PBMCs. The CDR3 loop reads CSVSLGLLSGTDTQYF. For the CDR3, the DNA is TGCAGTGTCTCGCTAGGACTACTCTCTGGCACAGATACGCAGTATTTT.